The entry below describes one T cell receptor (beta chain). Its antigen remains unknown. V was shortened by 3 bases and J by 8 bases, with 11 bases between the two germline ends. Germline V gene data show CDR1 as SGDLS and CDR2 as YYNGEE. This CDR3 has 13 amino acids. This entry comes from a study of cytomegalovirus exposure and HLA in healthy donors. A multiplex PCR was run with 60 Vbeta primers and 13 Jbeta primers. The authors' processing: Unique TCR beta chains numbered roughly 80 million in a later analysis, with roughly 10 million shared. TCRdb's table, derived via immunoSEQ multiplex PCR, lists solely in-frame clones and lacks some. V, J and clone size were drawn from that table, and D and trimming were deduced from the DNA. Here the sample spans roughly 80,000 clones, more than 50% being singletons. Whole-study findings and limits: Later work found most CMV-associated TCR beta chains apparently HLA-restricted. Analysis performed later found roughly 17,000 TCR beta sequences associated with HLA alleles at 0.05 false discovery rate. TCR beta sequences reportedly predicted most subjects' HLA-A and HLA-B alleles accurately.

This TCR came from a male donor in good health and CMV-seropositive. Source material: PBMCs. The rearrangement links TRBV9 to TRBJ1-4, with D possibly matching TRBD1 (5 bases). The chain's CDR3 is CASSAQRGEKLFF. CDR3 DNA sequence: TGTGCCAGCAGCGCCCAGCGGGGCGAAAAACTGTTTTTT.